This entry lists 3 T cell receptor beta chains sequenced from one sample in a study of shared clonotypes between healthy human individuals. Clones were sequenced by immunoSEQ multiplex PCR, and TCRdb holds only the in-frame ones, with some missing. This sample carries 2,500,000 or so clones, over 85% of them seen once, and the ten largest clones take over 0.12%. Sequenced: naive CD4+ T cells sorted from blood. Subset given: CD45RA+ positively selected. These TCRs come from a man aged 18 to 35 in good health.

The CDR3 region has the DNA TGTGCCAGCAGTAATCCCGGAAACACCATATATTTT. It translates to CASSNPGNTIYF. V and J are TRBV28 and TRBJ1-3; D unclear. CDR3 length: 12 amino acids. Germline V gene lookup returns CDR1 MDHEN and CDR2 SYDVKM. V was cut by 5 bases and J by 4 bases, with 6 bases left in between.

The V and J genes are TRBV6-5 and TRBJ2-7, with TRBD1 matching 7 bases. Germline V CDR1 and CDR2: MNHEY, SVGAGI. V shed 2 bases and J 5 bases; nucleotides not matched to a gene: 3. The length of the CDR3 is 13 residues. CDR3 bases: TGTGCCAGCAGTTACAGGGGGCACGACGAGCAGTACTTC. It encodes CASSYRGHDEQYF.

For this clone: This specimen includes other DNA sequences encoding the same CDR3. The CDR3 DNA reads TGTGCCTGGAGTGTAGGCCGTTATCAGCCCCAGCATTTT. The encoded protein is CAWSVGRYQPQHF. The chain is built from TRBV30 and TRBJ1-5; unclear D gene. Germline CDR1 GTSNPN, CDR2 SVGIG (reference sequence). V lost 0 bases, J lost 5 bases, and 8 bases lay in between. The CDR3 extends over 13 amino acids.